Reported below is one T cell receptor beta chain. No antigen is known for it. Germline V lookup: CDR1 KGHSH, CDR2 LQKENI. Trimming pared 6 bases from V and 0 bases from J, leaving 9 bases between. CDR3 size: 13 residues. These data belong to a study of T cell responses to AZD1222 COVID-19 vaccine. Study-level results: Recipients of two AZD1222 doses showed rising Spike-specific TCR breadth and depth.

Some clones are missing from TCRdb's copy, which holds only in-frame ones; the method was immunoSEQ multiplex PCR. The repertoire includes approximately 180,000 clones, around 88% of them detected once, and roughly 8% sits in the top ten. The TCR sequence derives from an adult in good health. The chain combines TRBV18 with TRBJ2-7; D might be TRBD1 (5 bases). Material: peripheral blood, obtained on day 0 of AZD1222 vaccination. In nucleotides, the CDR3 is TGTGCCAGCTCTGGGGCCAGCTCCTACGAGCAGTACTTC. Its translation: CASSGASSYEQYF.